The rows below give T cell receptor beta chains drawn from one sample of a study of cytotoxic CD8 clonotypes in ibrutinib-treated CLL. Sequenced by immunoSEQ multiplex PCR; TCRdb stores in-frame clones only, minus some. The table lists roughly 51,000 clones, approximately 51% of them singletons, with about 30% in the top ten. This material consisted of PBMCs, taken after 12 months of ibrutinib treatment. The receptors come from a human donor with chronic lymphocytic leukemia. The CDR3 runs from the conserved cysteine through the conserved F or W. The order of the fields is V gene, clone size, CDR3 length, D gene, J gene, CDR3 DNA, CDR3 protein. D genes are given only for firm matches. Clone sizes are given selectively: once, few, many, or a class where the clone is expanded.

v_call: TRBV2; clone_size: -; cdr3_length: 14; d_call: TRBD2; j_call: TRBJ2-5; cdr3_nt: TGTGCCAGGGGACTAGCGGGCACCCAAGAGACCCAGTACTTC; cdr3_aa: CARGLAGTQETQYF
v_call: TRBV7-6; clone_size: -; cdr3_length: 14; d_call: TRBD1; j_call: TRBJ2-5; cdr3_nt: TGTGCCAGCAGCTCAAGACAGGGTCTGGAGACCCAGTACTTC; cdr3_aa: CASSSRQGLETQYF
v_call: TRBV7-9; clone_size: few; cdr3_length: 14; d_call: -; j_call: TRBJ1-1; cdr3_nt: TGTGCCAGCAGCTTCGGGGTAGTTGGCACTGAAGCTTTCTTT; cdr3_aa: CASSFGVVGTEAFF
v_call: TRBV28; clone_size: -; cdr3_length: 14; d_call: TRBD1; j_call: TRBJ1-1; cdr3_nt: TGTGCCAGCAGTGGACAGGGGGCGAGCACTGAAGCTTTCTTT; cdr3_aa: CASSGQGASTEAFF
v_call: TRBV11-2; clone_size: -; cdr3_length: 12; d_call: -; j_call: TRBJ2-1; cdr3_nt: TGTGCCAGCAGCTTAGACCGGCCCGAGCAGTTCTTC; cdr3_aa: CASSLDRPEQFF
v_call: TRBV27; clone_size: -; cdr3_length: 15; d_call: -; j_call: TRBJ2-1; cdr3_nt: TGTGCCAGCAGCATAAGCGGGCCGCAAGGGGGTGAGCAGTTCTTC; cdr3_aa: CASSISGPQGGEQFF
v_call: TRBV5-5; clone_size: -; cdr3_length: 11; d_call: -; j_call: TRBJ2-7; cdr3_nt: TGTGCCAGCAGCTACTCTTACGAGCAGTACTTC; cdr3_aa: CASSYSYEQYF
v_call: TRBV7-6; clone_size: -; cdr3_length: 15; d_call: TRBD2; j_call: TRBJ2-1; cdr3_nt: TGTGCCAGCAGCGTCTCAGCGGGGACCCTCAATGAGCAGTTCTTC; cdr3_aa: CASSVSAGTLNEQFF
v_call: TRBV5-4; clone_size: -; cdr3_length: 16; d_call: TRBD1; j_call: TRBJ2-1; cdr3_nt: TGTGCCAGCAGCTCCCGGGCCGGACAGGGGGCGGATGAGCAGTTCTTC; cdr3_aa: CASSSRAGQGADEQFF
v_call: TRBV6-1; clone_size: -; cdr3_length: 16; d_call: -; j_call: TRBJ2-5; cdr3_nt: TGTGCCAGCAGTGAAGTGGCCGCCAGCTTCAAATCGACCCAGTACTTC; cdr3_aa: CASSEVAASFKSTQYF
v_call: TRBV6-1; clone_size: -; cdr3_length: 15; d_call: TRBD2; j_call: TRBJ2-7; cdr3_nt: TGTGCCAGCAGTTTTCTAGCGGACCCCTCCTACGAGCAGTACTTC; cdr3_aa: CASSFLADPSYEQYF
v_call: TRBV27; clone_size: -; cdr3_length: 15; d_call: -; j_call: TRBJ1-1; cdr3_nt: TGTGCCAGCAGTTTAGCGGCAGGCTTTAACACTGAAGCTTTCTTT; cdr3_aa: CASSLAAGFNTEAFF
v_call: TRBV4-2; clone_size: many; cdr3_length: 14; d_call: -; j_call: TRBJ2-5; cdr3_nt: TGTGCCAGCAGCCAAGCCCCAGGGGTTGAGACCCAGTACTTC; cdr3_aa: CASSQAPGVETQYF
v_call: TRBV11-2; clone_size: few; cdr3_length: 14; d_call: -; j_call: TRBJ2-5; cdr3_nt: TGTGCCAGCAGCTCTGGACTGCGACAAGAGACCCAGTACTTC; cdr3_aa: CASSSGLRQETQYF
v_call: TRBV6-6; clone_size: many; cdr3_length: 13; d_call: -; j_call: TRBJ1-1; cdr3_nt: TGTGCCAGCAGTTACTCTGGGGCCACTGAAGCTTTCTTT; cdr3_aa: CASSYSGATEAFF
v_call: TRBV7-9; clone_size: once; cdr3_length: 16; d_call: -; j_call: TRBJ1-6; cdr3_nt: TGTGCCAGCAGCGACCGGGCCAGCTCCTATAATTCACCCCTCCACTTT; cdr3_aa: CASSDRASSYNSPLHF
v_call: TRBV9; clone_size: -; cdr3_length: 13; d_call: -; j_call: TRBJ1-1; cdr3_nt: TGTGCCAGCAGCGTAGCGGGGGACACTGAAGCTTTCTTT; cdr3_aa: CASSVAGDTEAFF
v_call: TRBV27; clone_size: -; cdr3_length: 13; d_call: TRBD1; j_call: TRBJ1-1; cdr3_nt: TGTGCCAGCATGGGACAGCTGAACACTGAAGCTTTCTTT; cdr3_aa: CASMGQLNTEAFF
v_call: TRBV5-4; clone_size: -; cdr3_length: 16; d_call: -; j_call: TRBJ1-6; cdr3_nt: TGTGCCAGCAGCTTCCAACAGGGATCCTATAATTCACCCCTCCACTTT; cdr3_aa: CASSFQQGSYNSPLHF
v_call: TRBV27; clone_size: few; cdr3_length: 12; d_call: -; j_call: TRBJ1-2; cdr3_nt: TGTGCCAGCAGTGAAGGGGCGGATGGCTACACCTTC; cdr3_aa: CASSEGADGYTF
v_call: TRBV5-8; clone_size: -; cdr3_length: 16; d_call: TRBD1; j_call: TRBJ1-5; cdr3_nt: TGTGCCAGCAGCGGGGGGACAGCCAATAGCAATCAGCCCCAGCATTTT; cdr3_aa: CASSGGTANSNQPQHF
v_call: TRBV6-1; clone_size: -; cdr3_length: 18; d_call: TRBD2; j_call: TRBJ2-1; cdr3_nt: TGTGCCAGCAGTGAAATCTTTTCTAGCGGGAGCTCCTACAATGAGCAGTTCTTC; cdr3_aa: CASSEIFSSGSSYNEQFF
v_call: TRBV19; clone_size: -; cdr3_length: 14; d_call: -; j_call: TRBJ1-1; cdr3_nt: TGTGCCAGTAGTATACTCGGGATCGGAGCTGAAGCTTTCTTT; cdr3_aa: CASSILGIGAEAFF
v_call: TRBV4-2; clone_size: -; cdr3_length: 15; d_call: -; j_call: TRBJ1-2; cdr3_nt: TGTGCCAGCAGCCAAGAGTCGAACAGGGACTATGGCTACACCTTC; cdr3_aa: CASSQESNRDYGYTF
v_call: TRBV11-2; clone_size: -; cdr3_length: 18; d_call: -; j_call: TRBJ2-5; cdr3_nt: TGTGCCAGCAGCTTAGTCGGGGTTGGGAAACTGGGGGAAGAGACCCAGTACTTC; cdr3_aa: CASSLVGVGKLGEETQYF
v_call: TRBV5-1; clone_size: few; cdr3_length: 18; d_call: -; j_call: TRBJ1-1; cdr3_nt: TGCGCCAGCAGCTTGCACAGGAGAGGTCTGGATCGGAACACTGAAGCTTTCTTT; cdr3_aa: CASSLHRRGLDRNTEAFF
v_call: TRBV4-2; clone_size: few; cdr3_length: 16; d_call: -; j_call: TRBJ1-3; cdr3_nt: TGTGCCAGCAGCCAAGATGCCGGGACGGCTGGAAACACCATATATTTT; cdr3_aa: CASSQDAGTAGNTIYF
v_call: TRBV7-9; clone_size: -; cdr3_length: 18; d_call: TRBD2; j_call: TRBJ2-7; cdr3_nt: TGTGCCAGCAGCCCTCGGACTAGCGGGAGGGCCAGGGTGTACGAGCAGTACTTC; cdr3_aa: CASSPRTSGRARVYEQYF
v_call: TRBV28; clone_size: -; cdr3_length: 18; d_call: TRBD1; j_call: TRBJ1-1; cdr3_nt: TGTGCCAGCATCCTTCTCGGACAGGGTGGGGGCAGGGGCACTGAAGCTTTCTTT; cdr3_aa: CASILLGQGGGRGTEAFF
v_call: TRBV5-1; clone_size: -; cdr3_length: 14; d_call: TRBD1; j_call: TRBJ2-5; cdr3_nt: TGCGCCAGCAGCCACGGGACAGGGATAGAGACCCAGTACTTC; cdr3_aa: CASSHGTGIETQYF
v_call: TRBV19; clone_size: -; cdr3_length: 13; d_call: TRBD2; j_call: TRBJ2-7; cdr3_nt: TGTGCCAGTAGTAAACTAGCGAGCTACGAGCAGTACTTC; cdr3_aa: CASSKLASYEQYF
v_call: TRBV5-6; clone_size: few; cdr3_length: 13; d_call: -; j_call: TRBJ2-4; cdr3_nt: TGTGCCAGCAGCAAACCAGGGGAAAACATTCAGTACTTC; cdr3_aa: CASSKPGENIQYF
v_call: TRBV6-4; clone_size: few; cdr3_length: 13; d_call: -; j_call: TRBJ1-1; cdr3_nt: TGTGCCAGCAGCCGGGGGCGCGGCGCTGAAGCTTTCTTT; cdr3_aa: CASSRGRGAEAFF
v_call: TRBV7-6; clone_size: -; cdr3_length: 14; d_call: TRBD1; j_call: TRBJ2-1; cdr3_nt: TGTGCCAGCAGCTTTGGACAGGGGTTTAGTGAGCAGTTCTTC; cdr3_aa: CASSFGQGFSEQFF
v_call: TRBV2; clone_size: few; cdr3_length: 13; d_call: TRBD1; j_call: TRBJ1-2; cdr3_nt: TGTGCCAGCAGTGAGGGACAGGGGGGAGGCTACACCTTC; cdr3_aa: CASSEGQGGGYTF
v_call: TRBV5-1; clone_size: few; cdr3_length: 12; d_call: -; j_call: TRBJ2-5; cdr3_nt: TGCGCCAGCAGTAGTTTCCAAGAGACCCAGTACTTC; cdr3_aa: CASSSFQETQYF
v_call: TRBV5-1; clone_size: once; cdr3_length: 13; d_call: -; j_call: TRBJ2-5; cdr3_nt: TGCGCCAGCAGCTTGGAACTAAGGGAGACCCAGTACTTC; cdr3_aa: CASSLELRETQYF
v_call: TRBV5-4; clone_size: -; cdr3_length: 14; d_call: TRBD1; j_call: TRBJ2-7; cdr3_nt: TGTGCCAGCAGCCCAAGACAGGGGCAGGACGAGCAGTACTTC; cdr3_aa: CASSPRQGQDEQYF
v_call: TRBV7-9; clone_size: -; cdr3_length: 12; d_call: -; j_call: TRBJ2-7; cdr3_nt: TGTGCCAGCAGCAACACCCTTACCGAGCAGTACTTC; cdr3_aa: CASSNTLTEQYF
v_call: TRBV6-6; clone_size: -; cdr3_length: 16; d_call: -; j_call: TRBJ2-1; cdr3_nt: TGTGCCAGCAGTTACTCGAGGCAGGGGTCCTACAATGAGCAGTTCTTC; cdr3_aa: CASSYSRQGSYNEQFF
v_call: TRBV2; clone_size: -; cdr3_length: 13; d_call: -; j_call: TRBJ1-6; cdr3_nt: TGTGCCAGCAGGGACTACCCAGGTTCACCCCTCCACTTT; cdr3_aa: CASRDYPGSPLHF
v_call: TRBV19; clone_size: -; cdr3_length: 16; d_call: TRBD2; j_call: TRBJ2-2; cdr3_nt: TGTGCCAGTAGCCGAGGACTAGCGATATCCACCGGGGAGCTGTTTTTT; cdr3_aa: CASSRGLAISTGELFF
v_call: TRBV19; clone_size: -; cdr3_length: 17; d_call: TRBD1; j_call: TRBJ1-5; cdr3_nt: TGTGCCAGTAGTACTACCGGGACAGGGACGGGCAATCAGCCCCAGCATTTT; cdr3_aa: CASSTTGTGTGNQPQHF
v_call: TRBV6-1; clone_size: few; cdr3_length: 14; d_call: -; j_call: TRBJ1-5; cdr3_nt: TGTGCCAGCAGTGAGTGGGGTTCCAATCAGCCCCAGCATTTT; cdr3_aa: CASSEWGSNQPQHF
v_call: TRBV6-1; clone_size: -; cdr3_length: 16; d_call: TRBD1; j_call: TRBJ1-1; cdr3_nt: TGTGCCAGCAGTGACCTCAATTGGACAGGGGGAACTGAAGCTTTCTTT; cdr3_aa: CASSDLNWTGGTEAFF
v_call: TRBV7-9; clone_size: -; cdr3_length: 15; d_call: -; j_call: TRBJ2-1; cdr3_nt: TGTGCCAGCAGCTTATCCGCAGGGAGAAACAATGAGCAGTTCTTC; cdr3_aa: CASSLSAGRNNEQFF
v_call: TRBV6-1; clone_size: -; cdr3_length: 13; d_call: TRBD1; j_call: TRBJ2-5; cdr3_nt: TGTGCCAGCAGAGGACAGGGAAAAGAGACCCAGTACTTC; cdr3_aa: CASRGQGKETQYF
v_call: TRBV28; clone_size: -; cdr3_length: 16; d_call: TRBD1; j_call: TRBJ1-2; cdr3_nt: TGTGCCAGCAGTTCCGGGGGCCCGGGACAGGACTATGGCTACACCTTC; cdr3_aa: CASSSGGPGQDYGYTF
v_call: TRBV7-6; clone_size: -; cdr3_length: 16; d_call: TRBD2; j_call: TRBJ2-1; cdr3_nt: TGTGCCAGCAGCTCGCCCGGGACTAGCGGGAACAATGAGCAGTTCTTC; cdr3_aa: CASSSPGTSGNNEQFF
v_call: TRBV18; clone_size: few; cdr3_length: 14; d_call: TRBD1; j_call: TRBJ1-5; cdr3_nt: TGTGCCAGCTCAGGAACAGGGGGCTATCAGCCCCAGCATTTT; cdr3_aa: CASSGTGGYQPQHF
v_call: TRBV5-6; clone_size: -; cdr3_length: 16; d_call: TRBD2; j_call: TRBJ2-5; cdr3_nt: TGTGCCAGCAGCCCCAAGGGTAGCGGGAGTTTGGAGACCCAGTACTTC; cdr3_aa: CASSPKGSGSLETQYF
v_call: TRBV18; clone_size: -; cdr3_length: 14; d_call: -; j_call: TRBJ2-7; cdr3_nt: TGTGCCAGCAGCCCCGGGTCCACCTTCGGCGAGCAGTACTTC; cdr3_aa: CASSPGSTFGEQYF
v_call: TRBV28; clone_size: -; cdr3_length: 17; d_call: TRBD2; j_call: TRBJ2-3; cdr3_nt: TGTGCCAGCAGTTTACTTGCTAGCGGAGCCATCACAGATACGCAGTATTTT; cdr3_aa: CASSLLASGAITDTQYF
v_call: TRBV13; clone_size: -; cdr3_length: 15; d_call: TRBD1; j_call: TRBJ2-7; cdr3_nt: TGTGCCAGCAGCTTAACCGGGACAGGGATCTACGAGCAGTACTTC; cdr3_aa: CASSLTGTGIYEQYF
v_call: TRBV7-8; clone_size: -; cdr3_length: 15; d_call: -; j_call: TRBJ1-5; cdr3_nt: TGTGCCAGCAGCTTAGAGGGGAACGGAAATCAGCCCCAGCATTTT; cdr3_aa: CASSLEGNGNQPQHF
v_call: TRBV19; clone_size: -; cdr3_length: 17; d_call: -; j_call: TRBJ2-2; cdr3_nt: TGTGCCAGTAGTATAGGTAGGACAGTTTTAAACACCGGGGAGCTGTTTTTT; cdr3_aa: CASSIGRTVLNTGELFF
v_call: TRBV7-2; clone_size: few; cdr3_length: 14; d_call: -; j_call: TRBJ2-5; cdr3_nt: TGTGCCAGCAGCTTAGCGCACTACCAAGAGACCCAGTACTTC; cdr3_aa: CASSLAHYQETQYF